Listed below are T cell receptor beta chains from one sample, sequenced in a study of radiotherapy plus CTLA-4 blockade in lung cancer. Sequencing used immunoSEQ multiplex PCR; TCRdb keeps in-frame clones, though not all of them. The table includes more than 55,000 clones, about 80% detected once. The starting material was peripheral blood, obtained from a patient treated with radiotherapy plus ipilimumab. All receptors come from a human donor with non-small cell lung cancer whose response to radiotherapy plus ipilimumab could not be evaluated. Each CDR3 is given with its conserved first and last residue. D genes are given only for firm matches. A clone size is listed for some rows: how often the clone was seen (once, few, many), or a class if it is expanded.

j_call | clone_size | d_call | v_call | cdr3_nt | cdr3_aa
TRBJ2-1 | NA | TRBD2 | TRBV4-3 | TGCGCCAGCAGCCTAAGCATAGCGGGCGAGCAGTTCTTC | CASSLSIAGEQFF
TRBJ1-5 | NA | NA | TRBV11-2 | TGTGCCAGCAGCCCCTTGACCCAAGTCGCACTAAATCAGCCCCAGCATTTT | CASSPLTQVALNQPQHF
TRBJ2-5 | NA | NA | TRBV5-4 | TGTGCCAGCAGCTTGGCCCAGGGAGGTAAAGAGACCCAGTACTTC | CASSLAQGGKETQYF
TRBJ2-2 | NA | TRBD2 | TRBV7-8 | TGTGCCAGCAGCTTAGCAGCGGGGGCCGGGGAGCTGTTTTTT | CASSLAAGAGELFF
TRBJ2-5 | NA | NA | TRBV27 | TGTGCCAGCAGTTTTAGAGGCCGAGGGATGAGCCAGTACTTC | CASSFRGRGMSQYF
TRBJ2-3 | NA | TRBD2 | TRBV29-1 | TGCAGCGTTGAAATCCTAGCGGGGGTAAGAACAGATACGCAGTATTTT | CSVEILAGVRTDTQYF
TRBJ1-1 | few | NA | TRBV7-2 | TGTGCCAGCAGCTTAGGATTCGGGAGTATGAACACTGAAGCTTTCTTT | CASSLGFGSMNTEAFF
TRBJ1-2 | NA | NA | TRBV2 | TGTGCCAGCATGGGGCCGAGTTGGAGCTACACCTTC | CASMGPSWSYTF
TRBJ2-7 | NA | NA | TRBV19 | TGTGCCAGTAGTATAGCGGGGCAGGGGAACTACGAGCAGTACTTC | CASSIAGQGNYEQYF
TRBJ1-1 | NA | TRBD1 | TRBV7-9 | TGTGCCAGCACCTTCCCGGGACAGGGTTCTTCTGAAGCTTTCTTT | CASTFPGQGSSEAFF
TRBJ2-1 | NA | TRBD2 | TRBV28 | TGTGCCAGCAGCAAACTCGGGACTAGCGGGAGTCGGCCCCAGTTCTTC | CASSKLGTSGSRPQFF
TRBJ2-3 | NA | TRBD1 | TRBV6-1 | TGTGCCAGCAGGCAACCGGGACAGGGCACAGATACGCAGTATTTT | CASRQPGQGTDTQYF
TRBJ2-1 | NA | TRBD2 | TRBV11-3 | TGTGCCAGCAGCCTTAAGGGCGGGAGTTGGGATGAGCAGTTCTTC | CASSLKGGSWDEQFF
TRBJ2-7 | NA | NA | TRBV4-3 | TGCGCCAGCAGCCCGGGACTGAACTACTACGAGCAGTACTTC | CASSPGLNYYEQYF
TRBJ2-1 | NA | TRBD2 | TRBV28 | TGTGCCAGCAGTTCTAGGACTAGCGGGAGGAACAATGAGCAGTTCTTC | CASSSRTSGRNNEQFF
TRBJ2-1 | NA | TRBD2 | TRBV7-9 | TGTGCCAGCAGCTTATCCAGCGGGGGGGGTAGCTCCTACAATGAGCAGTTCTTC | CASSLSSGGGSSYNEQFF
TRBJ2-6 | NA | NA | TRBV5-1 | TGCGCCAGCAGCTTGGGGGTTCTGAGGACTGGGGCCAACGTCCTGACTTTC | CASSLGVLRTGANVLTF
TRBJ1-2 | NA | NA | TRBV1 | TGCACCAGCAGCCAAGATCTGGACAGGCGCTATGGCTACACCTTC | CTSSQDLDRRYGYTF
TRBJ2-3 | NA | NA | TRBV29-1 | TGCAGCGTTGATCACGGGGCGGACAGAAGCACAGATACGCAGTATTTT | CSVDHGADRSTDTQYF
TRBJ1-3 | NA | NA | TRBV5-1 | TGCGCCAGCAGCGGTTCGGTACAGGGACACTCTGGAAACACCATATATTTT | CASSGSVQGHSGNTIYF
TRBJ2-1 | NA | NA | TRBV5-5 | TGTGCCAGCAGCTTGAGGGGGCAGGGGGGTTACAATGAGCAGTTCTTC | CASSLRGQGGYNEQFF
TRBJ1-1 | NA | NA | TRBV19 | TGTGCCAGTAGTCAAGGACAGAACACTGAAGCTTTCTTT | CASSQGQNTEAFF
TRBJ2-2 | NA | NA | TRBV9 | TGTGCCAGCAGCACAGGATTAGCAAACCTCGGCGGGGAGCTGTTTTTT | CASSTGLANLGGELFF
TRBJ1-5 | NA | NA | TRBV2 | TGTGCCAGCAGTGAATGGCGGTTTAATCAGCCCCAGCATTTT | CASSEWRFNQPQHF
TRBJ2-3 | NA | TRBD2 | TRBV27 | TGTGCCAGCATAGGTAGCGGGGGACCAAGGGGGCAGTATTTT | CASIGSGGPRGQYF
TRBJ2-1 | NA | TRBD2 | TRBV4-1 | TGCGCCAGCAGCCAAGGACTTGCGGGAGCTCAGAATGAGCAGTTCTTC | CASSQGLAGAQNEQFF
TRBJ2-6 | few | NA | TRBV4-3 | TGCGCCAGCAGCCAAGAGAGTGGGGCGACTGGGGCCAACGTCCTGACTTTC | CASSQESGATGANVLTF
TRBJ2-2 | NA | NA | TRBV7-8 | TGTGCCAGCGGCAAGGACCGGGGGAGCACCGGGGAGCTGTTTTTT | CASGKDRGSTGELFF
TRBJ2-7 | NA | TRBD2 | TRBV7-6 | TGTGCCAGCAGCTCGGGACTAGCGGGAGGATACGAGCAGTACTTC | CASSSGLAGGYEQYF
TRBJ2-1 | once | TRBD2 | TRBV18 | TGTGCCAGCTCAGGGGGCGCGAGCGGGGGTCGCACCTACAATGAGCAGTTCTTC | CASSGGASGGRTYNEQFF